This is a list of T cell receptor beta chains from one sample in a study of blood T cell repertoires in COVID-19. Sequenced by immunoSEQ multiplex PCR; TCRdb stores in-frame clones only, minus some. The sample consists of about 140,000 clones, approximately 92% of them appearing once. The sequencing input was peripheral blood. These receptors all come from a woman in her sixties or seventies with active COVID-19. The CDR3 runs from the conserved cysteine through the conserved F or W. A D gene is named only where the DNA matches it firmly. Clone size appears in some rows only: once, few, many, or a class for an expanded clone.

j_call v_call d_call cdr3_length clone_size cdr3_aa cdr3_nt
TRBJ1-1 TRBV28 . 14 . CATARGSMNTEAFF TGTGCGACCGCCCGGGGATCAATGAACACTGAAGCTTTCTTT
TRBJ1-4 TRBV19 TRBD1 19 . CASSIGDSYLTGTNEKLFF TGTGCCAGTAGTATCGGGGACAGCTACCTTACCGGAACTAATGAAAAACTGTTTTTT
TRBJ1-2 TRBV27 . 13 . CASSLNPGYGYTF TGTGCCAGCAGTTTGAACCCAGGCTATGGCTACACCTTC
TRBJ2-5 TRBV28 . 14 . CASKERGIQETQYF TGTGCCAGCAAAGAAAGGGGGATTCAGGAGACCCAGTACTTC
TRBJ1-1 TRBV3-1/TRBV3-2 . 12 . CASSQDITEAFF TGTGCCAGCAGCCAAGATATAACTGAAGCTTTCTTT
TRBJ1-6 TRBV5-1 TRBD1 15 . CASSLAGTEYSPLHF TGCGCCAGCAGTTTGGCCGGGACAGAATATTCACCCCTCCACTTT
TRBJ2-5 TRBV9 . 13 . CASSVAVKETQYF TGTGCCAGCAGCGTAGCGGTGAAAGAGACCCAGTACTTC
TRBJ2-1 TRBV4-2 TRBD2 16 . CASSQDRGLAVNEQFF TGTGCCAGCAGCCAAGACAGGGGACTAGCGGTCAATGAGCAGTTCTTC
TRBJ2-7 TRBV11-2 TRBD2 16 . CASSPEGLAAGDEQYF TGTGCCAGCAGCCCCGAGGGGCTAGCGGCGGGAGATGAGCAGTACTTC
TRBJ2-1 TRBV10-3 TRBD2 17 . CAISGTSGIGGSNEQFF TGTGCCATCAGTGGGACTAGCGGGATCGGTGGGAGTAATGAGCAGTTCTTC
TRBJ1-5 TRBV6-6 . 14 . CASSYSGGNQPQHF TGTGCCAGCAGTTACTCGGGGGGAAATCAGCCCCAGCATTTT
TRBJ2-3 TRBV28 TRBD2 18 . CASSFRRLAGASTDTQYF TGTGCCAGCAGTTTCCGGCGACTAGCGGGGGCAAGCACAGATACGCAGTATTTT
TRBJ2-3 TRBV7-2 . 15 . CASSPRGRTGDTQYF TGTGCCAGCAGCCCCCGGGGGAGGACGGGAGATACGCAGTATTTT
TRBJ2-5 TRBV7-8 TRBD1 15 . CASSSRTGRQETQYF TGTGCCAGCAGCTCGCGGACAGGCCGACAAGAGACCCAGTACTTC
TRBJ1-4 TRBV7-9 . 14 . CASRPGTANEKLFF TGTGCCAGCAGGCCCGGGACTGCGAATGAAAAACTGTTTTTT
TRBJ2-1 TRBV18 . 14 . CASSPRGNYNEQFF TGTGCCAGCTCACCGAGGGGGAACTACAATGAGCAGTTCTTC
TRBJ2-3 TRBV3-1/TRBV3-2 . 16 . CASSQDVGGVTDTQYF TGTGCCAGCAGCCAAGATGTGGGAGGTGTGACAGATACGCAGTATTTT
TRBJ2-1 TRBV2 TRBD2 17 . CASSLGLAASSYNEQFF TGTGCCAGCAGTCTTGGACTAGCGGCTAGCTCCTACAATGAGCAGTTCTTC
TRBJ1-2 TRBV12-3/TRBV12-4 TRBD1 13 . CASSLEGAYGYTF TGTGCCAGCAGTTTAGAGGGGGCCTATGGCTACACCTTC
TRBJ2-5 TRBV5-1 . 14 . CASSLGQPRETQYF TGCGCCAGCAGCTTGGGGCAGCCGAGGGAGACCCAGTACTTC
TRBJ1-2 TRBV29-1 . 14 . CSVELGGVATSYTF TGCAGCGTTGAATTAGGGGGAGTTGCGACCTCCTACACCTTC
TRBJ1-4 TRBV10-3 . 13 . CAIGAATNEKLFF TGTGCCATAGGTGCGGCAACTAATGAAAAACTGTTTTTT
TRBJ2-2 TRBV28 TRBD2 17 . CASSLRRLAGAVGELFF TGTGCCAGCAGTTTAAGGAGACTAGCGGGAGCTGTCGGGGAGCTGTTTTTT
TRBJ2-2 TRBV24-1 TRBD1 15 few CATTKTGGRGGELFF TGTGCCACCACTAAGACAGGGGGTCGAGGCGGGGAGCTGTTTTTT
TRBJ1-4 TRBV7-9 . 15 . CASSRLMDTHEKLFF TGTGCCAGCAGCCGGTTAATGGACACTCATGAAAAACTGTTTTTT
TRBJ2-3 TRBV7-6 . 12 . CASSFLTDTQYF TGTGCCAGCAGCTTCCTAACAGATACGCAGTATTTT
TRBJ1-2 TRBV7-2 . 13 . CASSRLANYGYTF TGTGCCAGCAGCCGCCTAGCTAACTATGGCTACACCTTC
TRBJ2-7 TRBV7-2 TRBD2 16 . CASSLEALAGVGEQYF TGTGCCAGCAGCTTAGAAGCTCTAGCGGGAGTGGGCGAGCAGTACTTC
TRBJ2-1 TRBV9 . 15 . CASSLDLRQYNEQFF TGTGCCAGCAGCCTCGACCTCCGACAGTACAATGAGCAGTTCTTC